This TCR beta chain came from a study of blood T cell repertoires in COVID-19. Here immunoSEQ multiplex PCR was the method, and the copy in TCRdb shows in-frame clones only, minus some. This table has around 50,000 clones, 90% appearing once. V lost 6 bases and J lost 11, with 17 bases in between. The CDR3 consists of 14 residues. Germline V gene lookup returns CDR1 LNHDA and CDR2 SQIVND (reference sequence). The clonotype was recovered from a man in his 70s with acute or convalescent COVID-19. Sequencing was carried out using peripheral blood. The V and J genes are TRBV19 and TRBJ1-6; D may be TRBD1 (6 bases). The CDR3 loop is CASSEQGPGTPLHF. The DNA for the CDR3 is TGTGCCAGTAGCGAACAGGGTCCGGGGACACCCCTCCACTTT.